This entry lists 27 T cell receptor beta chains sequenced from one sample in a study of identical twins. TCRdb reprocessed the 5' RACE reads via MiXCR and lists one record per CDR3 protein. The data hold just under 650,000 distinct CDR3 sequences, with about 7% observed a single time. Another study also made use of these data, one on yellow fever vaccine responses in identical twins.

The sequencing input was PBMCs. The receptors come from a woman in her late teens or twenties in good health.

This clonotype was recorded a few times. This chain uses TRBV12-3 or TRBV12-4 with TRBJ2-1; 14 bases line up with TRBD2. This CDR3 has 17 residues. The V and J ends lost 6 bases and 6 bases, in that order; junction bases with no gene match: 10. CDR3 in amino acids: CASSRGLAGVSGNEQFF. CDR3 coding DNA: TGTGCCAGCAGCAGGGGACTAGCGGGAGTCTCGGGCAATGAGCAGTTCTTC.

The chain carries TRBV10-3 and TRBJ2-5; perhaps TRBD2 as D (7 bases). The CDR3 contains 15 residues. Germline V gene data show CDR1 as ENHRY and CDR2 as SYGVKD. V shed 3 bases and J shed 5 bases, with 16 bases lying between them. The CDR3 spells CAISDSRGAGETQYF. The CDR3 coding sequence is TGTGCCATCAGTGACTCCCGGGGGGCTGGGGAGACCCAGTACTTC.

The chain couples TRBV3-1 to TRBJ2-7; 7 bases align to TRBD2. The germline V gene has CDR1 LGHDT and CDR2 YNNKEL (reference sequence). The CDR3 totals 15 residues. The J segment lost 0 bases and the V segment lost 6 bases, leaving 8 bases of the junction unmatched. The CDR3 coding sequence is TGTGCCAGCAGAGCTAGCGGTAAGAGCTCCTACGAGCAGTACTTC. It yields the protein CASRASGKSSYEQYF.

V and J are TRBV19 and TRBJ1-6, with a weak D call TRBD1 (6 bases). The CDR3 totals 12 residues. Per germline, CDR1 LNHDA and CDR2 SQIVND (reference sequence). V lost 6 bases, J lost 14 bases, and 14 bases lay in between. CDR3: CASSQPQGSLHF. In DNA form, the CDR3 reads TGTGCCAGTAGCCAACCACAGGGCTCCCTCCACTTT.

This clonotype has just a few counts. The chain carries TRBV14 and TRBJ2-6; 7 nucleotides match TRBD1. Per the germline V gene, CDR1 is SGHDN and CDR2 is FVKESK. J was trimmed by 4 bases and V by 2 bases; bases with no gene match: 14. The length of the CDR3 is 19 residues. The chain's CDR3 is CASSQHRRTGVSGANVLTF. CDR3 coding DNA: TGTGCCAGCAGCCAACATCGAAGAACAGGGGTTTCGGGGGCCAACGTCCTGACTTTC.

V is TRBV29-1 and J is TRBJ2-2; D remains ambiguous. The CDR3 extends over 15 amino acids. Germline CDR1 is SQVTM and CDR2 is ANQGSEA. Trimming left V 6 bases short and J 3 bases short, with 17 bases between. CDR3 nucleotides: TGCAGCGTCACCCGTGGGGTCGAGGACACCGGGGAGCTGTTTTTT. This translates into CSVTRGVEDTGELFF.

This clonotype was seen a few times. The chain joins TRBV7-9 to TRBJ1-1; the D is unclear. Germline CDR1 and CDR2: SEHNR and FQNEAQ (reference sequence). The V and J ends lost 1 base and 5 bases respectively, with 20 bases between them. This CDR3 contains 17 residues. CDR3 DNA sequence: TGTGCCAGCAGCTTAGGCCGGGGTATCAAGTCGGGGACTGAAGCTTTCTTT. It is translated as CASSLGRGIKSGTEAFF.

This clonotype was found many times. The chain is built from TRBV20-1 and TRBJ2-3; D is ambiguous. In germline, CDR1 is DFQATT, CDR2 SNEGSKA (reference sequence). The CDR3 is made up of 13 amino acids. The V gene lost 5 bases and the J gene lost 4 bases, with 13 bases spanning the gap. This chain's CDR3 is CSAPPGKSDTQYF. The CDR3 DNA reads as TGCAGTGCTCCGCCAGGCAAATCAGATACGCAGTATTTT.

The gene calls are TRBV7-6 and TRBJ2-2; tentative D call: TRBD2 (5 bases). Germline CDR1 SGHVS, CDR2 FNYEAQ. The CDR3 runs to 13 residues. Trimming left V 4 bases short and J 5 bases short, with 8 bases between. Here the CDR3 reads CASSYSVTGELFF. As DNA, the CDR3 is TGTGCCAGCAGCTATAGCGTGACCGGGGAGCTGTTTTTT.

This sequence joins TRBV7-8 and TRBJ2-5; 7 nucleotides align to TRBD2. The CDR3 sequence is 15 residues long. The germline V gene encodes CDR1 SGHVS and CDR2 FQNEAQ. V trimming: 0 bases; J trimming: 4 bases; junction bases outside the gene matches: 5. The DNA of the CDR3 is TGTGCCAGCAGCTTAGCTCATGGGGGGGGAGAGACCCAGTACTTC. Encoded protein: CASSLAHGGGETQYF. The entire variable domain, with the rest obtained from reference TRBV7-8 and TRBJ2-5, is as follows: GAGVSQSPRYKVAKRGQDVALRCDPISGHVSLFWYQQALGQGPEFLTYFQNEAQLDKSGLPSDRFFAERPEGSVSTLKIQRTQQEDSAVYLCASSLAHGGGETQYFGPGTRLLVL.

This clonotype was observed a few times. The chain has TRBV5-1 and TRBJ2-3; 8 bases are a match to TRBD1. The germline gives CDR1 SGHRS, CDR2 YFSETQ. The J segment lost 2 bases and the V segment lost 1 base, leaving 6 bases of the junction unmatched. This CDR3 comprises 16 residues. This CDR3 reads CASSLIQGAHTDTQYF. CDR3 coding DNA: TGCGCCAGCAGCTTGATTCAGGGGGCCCACACAGATACGCAGTATTTT.

This clonotype has at least ten counts. J is TRBJ2-7 and V is TRBV20-1, with D possibly TRBD2 on 7 matching bases. Germline V lookup: CDR1 DFQATT, CDR2 SNEGSKA (reference sequence). V shed 0 bases and J shed 2 bases, with 17 bases lying between them. The CDR3 has 16 residues. CDR3 sequence reads: CSARDPGGGGTYEQYF. The CDR3 nucleotides read TGCAGTGCTAGAGATCCCGGGGGAGGGGGAACCTACGAGCAGTACTTC.

This clonotype was found many times. The chain joins TRBV5-1 to TRBJ2-3; D uncertain. The CDR3 extends over 13 amino acids. V was shortened by 4 bases and J by 4 bases, with 10 bases between the two germline ends. From germline, CDR1 is SGHRS and CDR2 YFSETQ. CDR3 in DNA: TGCGCCAGCAGCCCGGGCCGTGCAGATACGCAGTATTTT. This gives the protein CASSPGRADTQYF.

The genes are TRBV20-1 and TRBJ2-7, with TRBD1 matching over 9 bases. The germline CDR1 and CDR2 sequences are DFQATT and SNEGSKA (reference sequence). The CDR3 consists of 14 residues. The ends lost 2 bases at V and 1 base at J; junction bases unmatched: 3. The DNA of the CDR3 is TGCAGTGCTAGAACGACAGGGGGGTCCTACGAGCAGTACGTC. Encoded protein: CSARTTGGSYEQYV.

This clonotype has a count of ten or more. This chain links TRBV5-1 with TRBJ2-1; 11 bases match TRBD2. The germline CDR1 and CDR2 sequences are SGHRS and YFSETQ. V trimming: 7 bases; J trimming: 3 bases; junction bases outside the gene matches: 12. The CDR3 sequence is 17 residues long. This CDR3 is CASEPTLTSGVYNEQFF. DNA of the CDR3: TGCGCCAGCGAGCCCACCCTGACTAGCGGGGTCTACAATGAGCAGTTCTTC.

The sample holds one count of this clonotype. This chain links TRBV2 with TRBJ2-7; either TRBD1 or TRBD2 may supply D (6 bases each). The germline V gene has CDR1 SNHLY and CDR2 FYNNEI. V dropped 6 bases and J dropped 2 bases, with 20 bases sitting between them. The CDR3 runs 16 residues. The CDR3 protein is CASRVDRPGLPYEQYF. The CDR3 nucleotides read TGTGCCAGCAGGGTTGACAGGCCGGGACTGCCCTACGAGCAGTACTTC.

The rearrangement links TRBV12-3 or TRBV12-4 to TRBJ2-7; D is possibly TRBD1 (5 bases). There are 12 residues in the CDR3. Deletions cut 8 bases from V and 5 bases from J, with 13 bases between. This CDR3 is CASQAQGNEQYF. CDR3 coding DNA: TGTGCCAGCCAGGCTCAGGGTAACGAGCAGTACTTC.

This chain links TRBV7-6 with TRBJ2-1; 8 bases agree with TRBD2. The V and J ends lost 8 bases and 10 bases, in that order; junction bases with no gene match: 16. The CDR3 has 15 residues. Germline CDR1 is SGHVS and CDR2 is FNYEAQ. The CDR3 nucleotides read TGTGCCAGCCAACGAACTAGCGGACTCATATGGGAGCAGTTCTTC. It is translated as CASQRTSGLIWEQFF.

In the case of this clonotype: At one boundary the junction diverges from the germline segment, which might be a read error. J is TRBJ2-3 and V is TRBV5-1; 9 bases agree with TRBD2. Germline V gene lookup returns CDR1 SGHRS and CDR2 YFSETQ. CDR3 length: 17 residues. The CDR3: CAGSLAGLASLTDTQYF. For the CDR3, the DNA is TGCGCCGGCAGCTTGGCCGGACTAGCGAGTCTCACAGATACGCAGTATTTT.

This clonotype was counted only a few times. The chain joins TRBV7-6 to TRBJ2-2; weak D call: TRBD1 (6 bases). The germline V and J ends were trimmed by 2 bases and 8 bases, with 24 bases remaining between them. The germline V gene encodes CDR1 SGHVS and CDR2 FNYEAQ. This CDR3 spans 18 amino acids. The CDR3 DNA reads as TGTGCCAGCAGCTTAAGGGCGAGGACAGAAGATCTGGGGGGGGAGCTGTTTTTT. Its protein is CASSLRARTEDLGGELFF.

This clonotype was counted ten times or more. The J gene is TRBJ2-2, the V gene TRBV12-3 or TRBV12-4; D is possibly TRBD1 or TRBD2 (5 bases each). CDR3 length equals 15 residues. The germline V and J ends were trimmed by 7 bases and 2 bases, with 14 bases remaining between them. The chain's CDR3 is CASIGDVINTGELFF. DNA for the CDR3: TGTGCCAGCATCGGGGACGTAATCAACACCGGGGAGCTGTTTTTT.

Ten or more counts support this clonotype. The rearrangement joins TRBV12-3 or TRBV12-4 to TRBJ2-3, with D unresolved. V was cut by 2 bases and J by 4 bases, with 4 bases left in between. The CDR3 sequence is 12 residues long. CDR3 in amino acids: CASSLIPDTQYF. CDR3 DNA sequence: TGTGCCAGCAGTTTAATCCCAGATACGCAGTATTTT.

The chain joins TRBV12-3 or TRBV12-4 to TRBJ2-3; D is possibly TRBD2 (6 bases). The CDR3 totals 13 residues. The V and J ends lost 2 bases and 5 bases respectively, with 8 bases between them. CDR3 region: CASSLYGGDTQYF. The CDR3 coding sequence is TGTGCCAGCAGTTTATACGGGGGAGATACGCAGTATTTT.

At least ten counts were recorded for this clonotype. This rearrangement joins TRBV6-2 or TRBV6-3 to TRBJ2-7, with a weak D call TRBD2 (5 bases). CDR1 is MNHEY, CDR2 SVGEGT, per germline. Trimming pared 2 bases from V and 7 bases from J, leaving 15 bases between. This CDR3 spans 14 amino acids. The CDR3 bases are TGTGCCAGCAGTTACGGGCGGTCGGGGTTGGAGCAGTACTTC. It is translated as CASSYGRSGLEQYF.

The gene calls are TRBV7-2 and TRBJ1-1; D gene ambiguous. The germline V and J ends were trimmed by 7 bases and 6 bases, with 15 bases remaining between them. CDR3 length: 13 amino acids. CDR1 is SGHTA and CDR2 is FQGNSA in the germline V gene. CDR3 sequence: CASKILYAAEAFF. The CDR3 DNA reads as TGTGCCAGCAAAATACTCTATGCGGCTGAAGCTTTCTTT.

This clonotype was seen at least ten times. The chain has TRBV10-3 and TRBJ1-2; D unclear. Per the germline V gene, CDR1 is ENHRY and CDR2 is SYGVKD. This CDR3 region has 16 residues. Trimming took 0 bases from V and 5 from J, leaving 16 bases between them. The CDR3 DNA is TGTGCCATCAGTGAGTCTATCGGACCGTCACCTTATGGCTACACCTTC. Its translation is CAISESIGPSPYGYTF.

The chain is built from TRBV6-1 and TRBJ2-5, with D uncertain. There are 14 residues in the CDR3. Germline CDR1 MNHNS, CDR2 SASEGT. Between the trimmed V and J ends, which lost 7 bases and 4 bases, there was a span of 16 bases. The DNA for the CDR3 is TGTGCCAGCACCGACTCAACCGGGCGAGAGACCCAGTACTTC. This translates into CASTDSTGRETQYF.